The next 26 T cell receptor beta chains were all read from a single sample in a study of identical twins. TCRdb ran MiXCR on the 5' RACE reads and lists one entry per CDR3 protein. The sample lists around 570,000 distinct CDR3 sequences, 9.6% occurring once. These data were likewise used in another study, on yellow fever vaccine responses in identical twins.

The source material was PBMCs. The receptors derive from a woman aged 18-35 years in good health.

This clonotype was detected many times. The rearrangement uses TRBV3-1 and TRBJ2-1; D unclear. Trimming took off 0 bases at V and 0 bases at J, with 9 bases between the two ends. The CDR3 consists of 16 residues. From germline, CDR1 is LGHDT and CDR2 YNNKEL (reference sequence). The CDR3: CASSQDLRISYNEQFF. The CDR3 DNA follows: TGTGCCAGCAGCCAAGATCTAAGGATCTCCTACAATGAGCAGTTCTTC.

The chain links TRBV6-2 or TRBV6-3 to TRBJ2-5; 13 bases align to TRBD2. V lost 2 bases to trimming and J lost 1 base; unmatched junction nucleotides: 1. The CDR3 consists of 16 residues. Germline V CDR1 and CDR2: MNHEY, SVGEGT. DNA of the CDR3: TGTGCCAGCAGTTACGGACTAGCGGGAGTCCAAGAGACCCAGTACTTC. Protein product: CASSYGLAGVQETQYF.

The gene calls are TRBV9 and TRBJ2-7, with 7 nucleotides matching TRBD1. The CDR3 loop spans 15 amino acids. Germline values: CDR1 SGDLS, CDR2 YYNGEE. The ends lost 3 bases at V and 3 bases at J; junction bases unmatched: 9. The CDR3 is CASSARLGQNYEQYF. The CDR3 DNA reads TGTGCCAGCAGCGCAAGGTTGGGACAGAACTACGAGCAGTACTTC.

The chain is built from TRBV15 and TRBJ2-7; 8 nucleotides agree with TRBD1. CDR1 and CDR2 (germline): LNHNV, YYDKDF (reference sequence). This CDR3 has 15 residues. V dropped 1 base and J dropped 2; count of bases not matched to a gene: 4. CDR3 sequence: CATSRGRDRPYEQYF. DNA of the CDR3: TGTGCCACCAGCAGAGGCCGGGACAGGCCCTACGAGCAGTACTTC. Full variable domain (remainder filled in from reference TRBV15 and TRBJ2-7): DAMVIQNPRYQVTQFGKPVTLSCSQTLNHNVMYWYQQKSSQAPKLLFHYYDKDFNNEADTPDNFQSRRPNTSFCFLDIRSPGLGDTAMYLCATSRGRDRPYEQYFGPGTRLTVT.

In its sample, this clonotype was seen a few times. The chain links TRBV9 to TRBJ2-7; 12 bases map to TRBD1. Germline CDR1 is SGDLS and CDR2 is YYNGEE. The CDR3 has 15 amino acids. After removal of 3 bases from V and 6 bases from J, the junction contained 7 bases not matched to a gene. The CDR3 reads CASSAIGTGGFEQYF. In DNA, the CDR3 is TGTGCCAGCAGCGCCATCGGGACAGGGGGCTTCGAGCAGTACTTC.

Concerning this clonotype: This could be a read error, since a much larger clone is one nucleotide away. V usage is TRBV30 and J usage is TRBJ2-2; 7 bases align to TRBD1. Looked up from germline, CDR1 is GTSNPN and CDR2 is SVGIG (reference sequence). CDR3 size: 15 residues. CDR3 DNA: TGTGCCTGGAGTGGGTCGGGACAGATCACCAGGGAGCTGTTTTTT. Protein product: CAWSGSGQITRELFF.

This clonotype was counted a few times. V is TRBV29-1 and J is TRBJ2-6, with D tentatively TRBD1 (6 bases). The length of the CDR3 is 17 residues. CDR1 SQVTM and CDR2 ANQGSEA come from the germline V gene. Trimming left V 7 bases short and J 0 bases short, with 19 bases between. The CDR3, as DNA: TGCAGCGCTACAGGTATACAGGGATTCTCTGGGGCCAACGTCCTGACTTTC. This encodes CSATGIQGFSGANVLTF.

This clonotype was counted at least ten times. V gene TRBV5-1 combines with J gene TRBJ1-1, with 9 bases fitting TRBD1. CDR3 length equals 14 residues. Germline loops: CDR1 SGHRS, CDR2 YFSETQ. V shed 2 bases and J 2 bases; nucleotides not matched to a gene: 1. CDR3 amino acids: CASSFTGGNTEAFF. The DNA of the CDR3 is TGCGCCAGCAGCTTTACAGGGGGCAACACTGAAGCTTTCTTT.

The gene calls are TRBV7-3 and TRBJ2-1; D might be TRBD2 (5 bases). This CDR3 contains 13 residues. The germline gives CDR1 SGHTA, CDR2 FQGTGA. Deletions cut 5 bases from V and 7 bases from J, with 12 bases between. The CDR3 spells CASSRPGINEQFF. The CDR3 bases are TGTGCCAGCAGCCGACCCGGGATTAATGAGCAGTTCTTC.

This clonotype appeared a few times. The J gene is TRBJ2-2, the V gene TRBV4-2; D unresolved. The CDR3 consists of 13 residues. Deletions cut 6 bases from V and 1 base from J, with 6 bases between. Germline CDR1 is LGHNA and CDR2 is YNFKEQ. The CDR3 sequence is CASRRENTGELFF. In nucleotides, the CDR3 is TGTGCCAGCAGAAGAGAGAACACCGGGGAGCTGTTTTTT.

This clonotype was seen a handful of times. The chain's CDR3 is CASSQDGVNEQFF. The CDR3 DNA sequence: TGTGCCAGCAGCCAAGATGGCGTCAATGAGCAGTTCTTC. This sequence joins TRBV4-2 and TRBJ2-1; D gene uncertain. The CDR3 runs to 13 residues. The V and J ends lost 0 bases and 6 bases respectively, with 6 bases between them. CDR1 and CDR2 (germline): LGHNA, YNFKEQ.

The sample holds many counts of this clonotype. This chain connects TRBV12-3 or TRBV12-4 to TRBJ2-5; maybe TRBD1 (6 bases). Trimming shortened V by 6 bases and J by 0 bases, and 20 bases separated the two germline ends. The CDR3 runs to 17 residues. This chain's CDR3 is CASSRPSRTEYQETQYF. DNA for the CDR3: TGTGCCAGCAGCCGTCCATCTCGGACAGAGTACCAAGAGACCCAGTACTTC.

The table lists this clonotype with a few counts. This chain uses TRBV29-1 with TRBJ2-5; the D gene is possibly TRBD1 (5 bases). V was trimmed by 6 bases and J by 1 base, leaving 18 bases between them. CDR3 size: 15 residues. The germline V gene encodes CDR1 SQVTM and CDR2 ANQGSEA. CDR3 coding DNA: TGCAGCGTCGTCACCCCCCAGGGTAGCCAAGAGACCCAGTACTTC. It codes for CSVVTPQGSQETQYF. Complete variable domain (other parts from reference TRBV29-1 and TRBJ2-5): SAVISQKPSRDICQRGTSLTIQCQVDSQVTMMFWYRQQPGQSLTLIATANQGSEATYESGFVIDKFPISRPNLTFSTLTVSNMSPEDSSIYLCSVVTPQGSQETQYFGPGTRLLVL.

The sample holds many counts of this clonotype. This chain connects TRBV12-3 or TRBV12-4 to TRBJ2-3; possible D gene TRBD1, 5 bases. CDR3 size: 12 residues. The V end lost 6 bases, the J end lost 5 bases, and 9 bases lay between the germline ends. The CDR3 region is CASRGPVDTQYF. The CDR3 coding sequence is TGTGCCAGCAGGGGGCCGGTAGATACGCAGTATTTT.

This chain joins TRBV4-3 and TRBJ2-7, with D possibly TRBD2 on 5 matching bases. The germline V gene has CDR1 LGHNA and CDR2 YSLEER. V was trimmed by 4 bases and J by 4 bases, leaving 17 bases between them. The CDR3 is 15 residues long. The CDR3 region is CASSLEPGLGYEQYF. The CDR3 DNA sequence: TGCGCCAGCAGCCTAGAACCGGGATTAGGGTACGAGCAGTACTTC.

The gene calls are TRBV28 and TRBJ2-1, with 12 bases aligning to TRBD2. This CDR3 region has 15 residues. V dropped 4 bases and J dropped 9; count of bases not matched to a gene: 7. Germline CDR1 is MDHEN and CDR2 is SYDVKM. This chain's CDR3 is CASSYPSGGDSEQFF. The CDR3 region has the DNA TGTGCCAGCAGTTATCCTAGCGGGGGGGACAGTGAGCAGTTCTTC. Supplemented by reference TRBV28 and TRBJ2-1, the full variable domain reads DVKVTQSSRYLVKRTGEKVFLECVQDMDHENMFWYRQDPGLGLRLIYFSYDVKMKEKGDIPEGYSVSREKKERFSLILESASTNQTSMYLCASSYPSGGDSEQFFGPGTRLTVL.

This clonotype was observed a handful of times. The chain is built from TRBV12-3 or TRBV12-4 and TRBJ2-2; 8 positions agree with TRBD1. Trimming took 5 bases from V and 6 from J; bases not matched to a gene: 14. The CDR3 is made up of 17 amino acids. The CDR3 sequence is CASSRSSGTGNPGELFF. DNA for the CDR3: TGTGCCAGCAGTCGGAGTTCCGGGACAGGAAACCCCGGGGAGCTGTTTTTT.

In its sample, this clonotype was seen many times. The genes are TRBV5-1 and TRBJ2-3, with 15 positions matching TRBD2. J lost 3 bases, V lost 4 bases, and 0 bases had no gene match. The CDR3 covers 15 residues. Germline lookup yields CDR1 SGHRS and CDR2 YFSETQ. CDR3 DNA sequence: TGCGCCAGCAGCGGGACTAGCGGGAGGACAGATACGCAGTATTTT. As protein: CASSGTSGRTDTQYF.

This clonotype appeared a few times. The chain combines TRBV15 with TRBJ2-5; TRBD1 might be the D (5 bases). Germline lookup yields CDR1 LNHNV and CDR2 YYDKDF (reference sequence). The CDR3 has 13 amino acids. V was shortened by 6 bases and J by 0 bases, with 8 bases between the two germline ends. The CDR3 DNA reads TGTGCCACCAGTTCAGGGTACCAAGAGACCCAGTACTTC. This codes for CATSSGYQETQYF.

This clonotype was counted many times. This rearrangement joins TRBV6-5 to TRBJ2-3; TRBD1 matches at 7 bases. CDR1 and CDR2 (germline): MNHEY, SVGAGI. The CDR3 has 16 amino acids. V was clipped by 0 bases and J by 0 bases; unmatched bases: 3. CDR3 DNA sequence: TGTGCCAGCAGTTACTCAGGGGGCTCTAGCACAGATACGCAGTATTTT. Residues: CASSYSGGSSTDTQYF.

This clonotype was seen a handful of times. V gene TRBV27 combines with J gene TRBJ2-7; no clear D gene. The CDR3 length is 13 residues. Trimming pared 3 bases from V and 3 bases from J, leaving 9 bases between. Germline V CDR1 and CDR2: MNHEY, SMNVEV (reference sequence). This CDR3 is CASSFMNNYEQYF. CDR3 DNA sequence: TGTGCCAGCAGTTTCATGAACAACTACGAGCAGTACTTC.

This clonotype came up many times. This chain connects TRBV12-3 or TRBV12-4 to TRBJ2-3; 7 positions match TRBD2. This CDR3 region has 16 residues. V was pared by 6 bases and J by 2 bases, with 11 bases of the junction left unmatched. CDR3 DNA: TGTGCCAGCAGCCAAAAGTCGGGGGGATCCACAGATACGCAGTATTTT. Amino acid sequence: CASSQKSGGSTDTQYF.

This clonotype was seen more than once but under ten times. This chain links TRBV28 with TRBJ2-7; 13 nucleotides agree with TRBD2. V was clipped by 5 bases and J by 7 bases; unmatched bases: 11. CDR3 length: 16 residues. Germline V lookup: CDR1 MDHEN, CDR2 SYDVKM. DNA of the CDR3: TGTGCCAGCAGTCCCCCCCGGACTAGCGGGAGTGGAGAGCAGTACTTC. Amino acid sequence: CASSPPRTSGSGEQYF.

The table lists this clonotype with a few counts. V is TRBV4-3 and J is TRBJ2-5, with 8 positions matching TRBD1. The CDR3 loop spans 16 amino acids. V shed 2 bases, J shed 4 bases, and the junction held 9 bases outside the gene matches. Per germline, CDR1 LGHNA and CDR2 YSLEER. CDR3 nucleotide sequence: TGCGCCAGCAGCCAATCCGGACAGGGAAGCGGAGAGACCCAGTACTTC. Protein: CASSQSGQGSGETQYF.

This clonotype was seen at least ten times. The chain employs TRBV20-1 and TRBJ2-1; D uncertain. Per the germline V gene, CDR1 is DFQATT and CDR2 is SNEGSKA (reference sequence). The CDR3 is 12 amino acids. The V end lost 3 bases, the J end lost 6 bases, and 9 bases lay between the germline ends. The CDR3 nucleotides are TGCAGTGCTAGCTCGGTCAGCAATGAGCAGTTCTTC. Translating gives CSASSVSNEQFF.

The chain joins TRBV28 to TRBJ2-7, with D possibly TRBD2 on 7 matching bases. Germline V lookup: CDR1 MDHEN, CDR2 SYDVKM. The CDR3 totals 13 residues. The V gene lost 10 bases and the J gene lost 3 bases, with 16 bases spanning the gap. This chain's CDR3 is CATLGGGNYEQYF. The CDR3 coding sequence is TGTGCCACCCTGGGAGGGGGGAACTACGAGCAGTACTTC.